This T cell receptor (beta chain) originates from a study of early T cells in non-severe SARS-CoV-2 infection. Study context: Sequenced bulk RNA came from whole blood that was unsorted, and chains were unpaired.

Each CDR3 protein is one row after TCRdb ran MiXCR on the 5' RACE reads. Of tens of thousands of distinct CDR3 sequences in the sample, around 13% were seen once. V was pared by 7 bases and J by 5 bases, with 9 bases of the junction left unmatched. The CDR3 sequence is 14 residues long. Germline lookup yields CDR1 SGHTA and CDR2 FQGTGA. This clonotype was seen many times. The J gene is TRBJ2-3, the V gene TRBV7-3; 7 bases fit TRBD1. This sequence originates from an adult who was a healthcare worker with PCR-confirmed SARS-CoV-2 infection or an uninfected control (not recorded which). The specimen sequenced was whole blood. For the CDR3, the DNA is TGTGCCAGCACCCTACAGGGGCCCGGAGATACGCAGTATTTT. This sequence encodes CASTLQGPGDTQYF.